This T cell receptor beta chain is drawn from a study of T cell changes during pregnancy in multiple sclerosis. The CDR3 sequence is 17 residues long. From germline, CDR1 is LGHNA and CDR2 YNFKEQ. Trimming stripped 5 bases from V and 2 bases from J, with 21 bases between. The method was immunoSEQ multiplex PCR; TCRdb's version includes in-frame clones alone and lacks a portion of them. The sample holds under 70,000 clones; roughly 91% are singletons and the top ten take approximately 1.3%. The sequencing here drew on peripheral blood, taken after pregnancy. The receptor's source is a female donor in good health, enrolled as a control in a pregnancy study. This chain connects TRBV4-2 to TRBJ1-2, with D tentatively TRBD1 (6 bases). CDR3 coding DNA: TGTGCCAGCAGCGTGCAGGGGCCGCAGATTCCAAACTATGGCTACACCTTC. Residues: CASSVQGPQIPNYGYTF.